A single sample is the source of the 12 T cell receptor beta chains below, sequenced in a study of blood T cell repertoires in COVID-19 (dated by TCRdb to the early 2020s). The library was produced with the immunoSEQ multiplex PCR assay. TCRdb took this table from immuneACCESS and kept in-frame rearrangements with V and J called. Such tables lack part of the clones; where checked against another copy, unresolved V genes explain under half of the gap, and the rest is unexplained. This sample holds about 180,000 clones; approximately 80% were observed only once. 13% to 15% of the sample is held by the ten biggest clonotypes. Specimen: PBMCs or T cells enriched from blood (not recorded which). These receptors were collected from a man in his sixties who had been exposed to COVID-19.

This clone was observed once. The chain joins TRBV21-1 to TRBJ2-5; no DNA check was done on the table's D call, TRBD2. TRBV21-1 is given as a pseudogene. The CDR3 totals 15 residues. The CDR3 loop reads CASSKEAGTGETQYF. The CDR3 nucleotides read TGTGCCAGCAGCAAAGAAGCGGGAACGGGGGAGACCCAGTACTTC.

The V gene is TRBV5-4, the J gene TRBJ2-3; 8 bases align to TRBD2. This CDR3 region has 15 residues. The J segment lost 2 bases and the V segment lost 4 bases, leaving 6 bases of the junction unmatched. CDR1 is SGHNT and CDR2 is YYREEE in the germline V gene (reference sequence). The CDR3 region has the DNA TGTGCCAGCAGCGTTGGGACTAGAGTCACAGATACGCAGTATTTT. It translates to CASSVGTRVTDTQYF.

The chain joins TRBV28 to TRBJ1-1; tentative D call: TRBD1 (6 bases). V was shortened by 5 bases and J by 0 bases, with 10 bases between the two germline ends. Germline-derived CDR1 and CDR2 are MDHEN and SYDVKM. This CDR3 has 14 residues. The DNA for the CDR3 is TGTGCCAGCAGTACAGGGATGTTGAACACTGAAGCTTTCTTT. This encodes CASSTGMLNTEAFF. The full variable domain, completed using reference TRBV28 and TRBJ1-1, is DVKVTQSSRYLVKRTGEKVFLECVQDMDHENMFWYRQDPGLGLRLIYFSYDVKMKEKGDIPEGYSVSREKKERFSLILESASTNQTSMYLCASSTGMLNTEAFFGQGTRLTVV.

The chain links TRBV29-1 to TRBJ2-7; 11 nucleotides line up with TRBD1. V gave up 4 bases and J gave up 0 bases; unmatched junction bases: 5. The CDR3 loop spans 15 amino acids. Germline CDR1 and CDR2: SQVTM and ANQGSEA. This CDR3 is CSVVEGTGGSYEQYF. Written as DNA, the CDR3 is TGCAGCGTTGTGGAGGGGACAGGGGGCTCCTACGAGCAGTACTTC.

The chain joins TRBV10-2 to TRBJ1-5, with 7 nucleotides matching TRBD1. The germline gives CDR1 WSHSY, CDR2 SAAADI. The CDR3 covers 13 residues. The J segment lost 1 base and the V segment lost 10 bases, leaving 4 bases of the junction unmatched. The CDR3 sequence: CATSTGSNQPQHF. In DNA form, the CDR3 reads TGCGCCACTTCGACAGGGAGCAATCAGCCCCAGCATTTT.

V and J are TRBV6-2 or TRBV6-3 and TRBJ2-7; maybe TRBD1 (5 bases). The CDR3 contains 13 residues. The germline CDR1 and CDR2 sequences are MNHEY and SVGEGT. Trimming removed 5 bases from V and 2 bases from J, with 10 bases in between. The CDR3 bases are TGTGCCAGCAGTGGGGCCCAACCCTACGAGCAGTACTTC. Protein product: CASSGAQPYEQYF.

The chain has TRBV5-1 and TRBJ1-5, with TRBD1 identical over 7 bases. The CDR3 covers 15 residues. V gave up 0 bases and J gave up 0 bases; unmatched junction bases: 0. Germline CDR1 reads SGHRS; CDR2 reads YFSETQ. The DNA for the CDR3 is TGCGCCAGCAGCTTGGCAGGGGGTAGCAATCAGCCCCAGCATTTT. As protein: CASSLAGGSNQPQHF.

This sequence joins TRBV6-2 or TRBV6-3 and TRBJ1-5; 7 bases fit TRBD1. This CDR3 contains 18 residues. The V and J ends lost 4 bases and 1 base, in that order; junction bases with no gene match: 13. CDR1 and CDR2 (germline): MNHEY, SVGEGT. The CDR3 sequence is CASSFPTGRGASNQPQHF. The CDR3 DNA sequence: TGTGCCAGCAGTTTTCCGACAGGGAGAGGGGCAAGCAATCAGCCCCAGCATTTT.

The chain recombines TRBV29-1 with TRBJ1-1, with D unclear. The germline V gene encodes CDR1 SQVTM and CDR2 ANQGSEA. Trimming pared 6 bases from V and 1 base from J, leaving 12 bases between. The CDR3 totals 13 residues. The DNA of the CDR3 is TGCAGCGTAACGGGGATGGGGAACACTGAAGCTTTCTTT. This codes for CSVTGMGNTEAFF.

This chain uses TRBV9 with TRBJ1-1; D ambiguous. This CDR3 spans 12 amino acids. The V gene lost 4 bases and the J gene lost 5 bases, with 9 bases spanning the gap. Germline assignment: CDR1 SGDLS and CDR2 YYNGEE. DNA for the CDR3: TGTGCCAGCAGCCTTACCGGGACTGAAGCTTTCTTT. Its protein product is CASSLTGTEAFF.

This chain uses TRBV7-6 with TRBJ2-2, with 15 bases lining up with TRBD2. CDR1 is SGHVS, CDR2 FNYEAQ, per germline. With 5 bases clipped from V and 4 bases from J, the junction kept 5 bases outside the gene matches. The CDR3 totals 17 residues. CDR3 loop: CASSRGLAGGITGELFF. In nucleotides, the CDR3 is TGTGCCAGCAGCCGAGGACTAGCGGGAGGGATCACCGGGGAGCTGTTTTTT. The full variable domain, in which reference TRBV7-6 and TRBJ2-2 provide the parts outside the CDR3, is GAGVSQSPRYKVTKRGQDVALRCDPISGHVSLYWYRQALGQGPEFLTYFNYEAQQDKSGLPNDRFSAERPEGSISTLTIQRTEQRDSAMYRCASSRGLAGGITGELFFGEGSRLTVL.

The chain has TRBV30 and TRBJ1-4; 8 bases map to TRBD1. This CDR3 is 12 amino acids long. Losses at the gene ends were 5 bases for V and 10 bases for J; bases not matched to a gene: 6. Germline assignment: CDR1 GTSNPN and CDR2 SVGIG (reference sequence). The CDR3 sequence: CAWGQGGVKLFF. CDR3 in DNA: TGTGCCTGGGGACAGGGAGGTGTAAAACTGTTTTTT.